Shown below are 20 T cell receptor beta chains from a single sample sequenced in a study of human T cells and chemical hapten exposure. The time point was: patch test 1, 2 weeks after DPC sensitization. Treatment of the sample: therapeutic diphenylcyclopropenone sensitization with weekly scalp DPC. TCRdb reprocessed the RACE reads via MiXCR and lists one record per CDR3 protein. The top ten hold around 0.84% of the sample, which has about 120,000 distinct CDR3 sequences, about an eighth seen once. Sequenced material: whole blood, taken in connection with sensitization to the hapten diphenylcyclopropenone (DPC). The origin of the receptors is a man younger than 35 with alopecia areata. Some clones in this sample may be carry-over from other donors' samples.

There are a few counts of this clonotype. This chain links TRBV3-1 with TRBJ2-5, with D tentatively TRBD2 (5 bases). The ends were cut back, 4 bases at V and 4 bases at J, with 16 bases in the middle. The CDR3 runs 15 residues. Per the germline V gene, CDR1 is LGHDT and CDR2 is YNNKEL (reference sequence). This CDR3 reads CASSLTSGSAETQYF. CDR3 bases: TGTGCCAGCAGCCTTACTAGTGGGTCGGCAGAGACCCAGTACTTC.

This clonotype occurred a few times. The rearrangement joins TRBV20-1 to TRBJ2-3; 9 bases map to TRBD1. The CDR3 runs to 14 residues. The germline V gene encodes CDR1 DFQATT and CDR2 SNEGSKA (reference sequence). V lost 1 base and J lost 1; bases outside the gene matches: 0. Written as DNA, the CDR3 is TGCAGTGCTAGAGGGACAGGGGGCACAGATACGCAGTATTTT. Encoded protein: CSARGTGGTDTQYF.

The sample holds many counts of this clonotype. The V gene is TRBV11-2, the J gene TRBJ2-1, with D perhaps matching TRBD2 (6 bases). CDR1 is SGHAT and CDR2 is FQNNGV in the germline V gene. The CDR3 contains 17 residues. Trimming stripped 5 bases from V and 2 bases from J, with 19 bases between. CDR3 in amino acids: CASSPHRGLSAYNEQFF. The CDR3 DNA follows: TGTGCCAGCAGCCCCCATCGGGGACTTAGCGCCTACAATGAGCAGTTCTTC.

This clonotype has just a few counts. This chain joins TRBV5-5 and TRBJ2-4; D gene unclear. The V end lost 7 bases, the J end lost 4 bases, and 15 bases lay between the germline ends. This CDR3 contains 14 residues. Germline V gene lookup returns CDR1 SGHKS and CDR2 YYEKEE (reference sequence). As DNA, the CDR3 is TGTGCCAGCCGAATAGGAAGTGTAAAAAACATTCAGTACTTC. Its protein product is CASRIGSVKNIQYF.

In this sample, this clonotype turned up a few times. The chain is built from TRBV6-5 and TRBJ1-2; D is possibly TRBD1 (5 bases). Germline V lookup: CDR1 MNHEY, CDR2 SVGAGI. The length of the CDR3 is 14 residues. V was clipped by 0 bases and J by 8 bases, with 13 bases between them. DNA of the CDR3: TGTGCCAGCAGTTACTCGATTAGGGGCGGCGGCTACACCTTC. Its protein product is CASSYSIRGGGYTF.

This clonotype showed up just a few times. The CDR3 sequence: CASSTGGRTEAFF. DNA of the CDR3: TGTGCCAGCTCGACGGGGGGTCGAACTGAAGCTTTCTTT. The chain has TRBV28 and TRBJ1-1, with TRBD1 as a possible D gene (5 bases). V dropped 8 bases and J dropped 5 bases, with 15 bases sitting between them. Germline loops: CDR1 MDHEN, CDR2 SYDVKM. This CDR3 spans 13 amino acids.

In its sample, this clonotype was seen a few times. The chain has TRBV28 and TRBJ2-5; D is unresolved. Trimming cost V 3 bases and J 5 bases, with 7 bases left between them. Germline CDR1 reads MDHEN; CDR2 reads SYDVKM. CDR3 length equals 12 residues. The CDR3 protein is CASSFFAETQYF. The CDR3 coding sequence is TGTGCCAGCAGTTTTTTCGCCGAGACCCAGTACTTC. The entire variable domain, with the rest obtained from reference TRBV28 and TRBJ2-5, is as follows: DVKVTQSSRYLVKRTGEKVFLECVQDMDHENMFWYRQDPGLGLRLIYFSYDVKMKEKGDIPEGYSVSREKKERFSLILESASTNQTSMYLCASSFFAETQYFGPGTRLLVL.

The rearrangement joins TRBV18 to TRBJ2-2; D assignment may be TRBD1 or TRBD2 (6 bases each). This CDR3 has 15 residues. Germline V lookup: CDR1 KGHSH, CDR2 LQKENI. V lost 2 bases, J lost 6 bases, and 13 bases lay in between. CDR3 coding DNA: TGTGCCAGCTCACCATTCGAGGAGGGGGCCGGGGAGCTGTTTTTT. It yields the protein CASSPFEEGAGELFF. Filled out from reference TRBV18 and TRBJ2-2, the complete variable domain reads NAGVMQNPRHLVRRRGQEARLRCSPMKGHSHVYWYRQLPEEGLKFMVYLQKENIIDESGMPKERFSAEFPKEGPSILRIQQVVRGDSAAYFCASSPFEEGAGELFFGEGSRLTVL.

This clonotype was seen a few times. The chain employs TRBV12-3 or TRBV12-4 and TRBJ2-1; tentatively, D is TRBD1 (6 bases). The CDR3 spans 15 residues. Deletions cut 5 bases from V and 0 bases from J, with 11 bases between. The CDR3 DNA sequence: TGTGCCAGCAGTCGGACAGAGAGCTCCTACAATGAGCAGTTCTTC. It is translated as CASSRTESSYNEQFF.

This clonotype was observed at least ten times. This chain uses TRBV29-1 with TRBJ2-1; D ambiguous. Germline CDR1 SQVTM, CDR2 ANQGSEA. This CDR3 spans 16 amino acids. V gave up 0 bases and J gave up 0 bases, with 12 bases separating them. Written as DNA, the CDR3 is TGCAGCGTTGAAGAAGAGGATTGGAGCTCCTACAATGAGCAGTTCTTC. This gives the protein CSVEEEDWSSYNEQFF.

V is TRBV29-1 and J is TRBJ2-3, with D hard to call. V was shortened by 1 base and J by 5 bases, with 7 bases between the two germline ends. CDR1 SQVTM and CDR2 ANQGSEA come from the germline V gene. The CDR3 is made up of 12 amino acids. CDR3 sequence: CSVEAPVDTQYF. As DNA, the CDR3 is TGCAGCGTTGAAGCTCCGGTAGATACGCAGTATTTT.

The rearrangement uses TRBV11-2 and TRBJ1-1; no clear D. Deletions cut 2 bases from V and 3 bases from J, with 13 bases between. Per germline, CDR1 SGHAT and CDR2 FQNNGV. The CDR3 consists of 15 residues. CDR3 sequence reads: CASSLMVGRYTEAFF. The CDR3 DNA is TGTGCCAGCAGCTTAATGGTGGGCAGGTACACTGAAGCTTTCTTT.

This clonotype appeared a few times. The CDR3 loop is CAINKGDFNSPLHF. Here the CDR3 DNA reads TGTGCCATCAATAAAGGGGACTTTAATTCACCCCTCCACTTT. The genes are TRBV10-3 and TRBJ1-6; possibly TRBD1 for D (5 bases). CDR1 is ENHRY, CDR2 SYGVKD, per germline. CDR3 length: 14 residues. V lost 7 bases and J lost 6, with 13 bases in between.

This clonotype appeared many times. V usage is TRBV19 and J usage is TRBJ2-4; 12 nucleotides line up with TRBD2. Germline-derived CDR1 and CDR2 are LNHDA and SQIVND (reference sequence). The CDR3 has 17 amino acids. V lost 5 bases to trimming and J lost 3 bases; unmatched junction nucleotides: 8. The CDR3 DNA sequence: TGTGCCAGTAGTGTCGCTAGCGGGGGGGCCGGCAAAAACATTCAGTACTTC. As protein: CASSVASGGAGKNIQYF.

This clonotype has only a few counts. The chain uses TRBV18 and TRBJ2-3; a possible D gene is TRBD1 (6 bases). CDR1 and CDR2 from the germline V gene are KGHSH and LQKENI. V gave up 2 bases and J gave up 2 bases, with 8 bases separating them. This CDR3 contains 14 residues. CDR3 bases: TGTGCCAGCTCACCAACAGGGCCCACAGATACGCAGTATTTT. Translation gives CASSPTGPTDTQYF.

This clonotype was counted at least ten times. This chain joins TRBV12-3 or TRBV12-4 and TRBJ2-3, with TRBD1 identical over 8 bases. Trimming removed 3 bases from V and 2 bases from J; junction bases left unmatched: 1. This CDR3 has 14 residues. The DNA for the CDR3 is TGTGCCAGCAGTTTGGGACAGGACACAGATACGCAGTATTTT. This codes for CASSLGQDTDTQYF.

This clonotype was found a few times. DNA of the CDR3: TGTGCCAGTAGTATAGTGTCCAGGGGCACAGATACGCAGTATTTT. This sequence encodes CASSIVSRGTDTQYF. V gene TRBV19 combines with J gene TRBJ2-3; D is perhaps TRBD1 (5 bases). This CDR3 has 15 amino acids. Germline loops: CDR1 LNHDA, CDR2 SQIVND (reference sequence). Trimming cost V 1 base and J 1 base, with 9 bases left between them.

This clonotype was picked up a small number of times. The rearrangement joins TRBV20-1 to TRBJ2-4; 11 bases align to TRBD1. V shed 5 bases and J 8 bases; nucleotides not matched to a gene: 5. The CDR3 runs 13 residues. Germline V gives CDR1 DFQATT, CDR2 SNEGSKA (reference sequence). The CDR3 region is CSAPGTGGDIQYF. For the CDR3, the DNA is TGCAGTGCTCCCGGGACAGGGGGTGACATTCAGTACTTC.

The rearrangement links TRBV18 to TRBJ1-2, with TRBD1 matching over 8 bases. Trimming cost V 5 bases and J 3 bases; bases outside gene matches: 5. The CDR3 is 14 amino acids. Germline loops: CDR1 KGHSH, CDR2 LQKENI. This CDR3 is CASSSDRGDYGYTF. CDR3 nucleotides: TGTGCCAGCTCATCTGACAGGGGCGACTATGGCTACACCTTC.

The rearrangement links TRBV5-4 to TRBJ2-5, with D possibly TRBD1 on 6 matching bases. CDR3 size: 16 residues. Germline values: CDR1 SGHNT, CDR2 YYREEE (reference sequence). Trimming took 2 bases from V and 2 from J, leaving 16 bases between them. The CDR3 here is CASSLGRRTEQETQYF. In DNA form, the CDR3 reads TGTGCCAGCAGCTTAGGTCGGAGGACAGAGCAAGAGACCCAGTACTTC.